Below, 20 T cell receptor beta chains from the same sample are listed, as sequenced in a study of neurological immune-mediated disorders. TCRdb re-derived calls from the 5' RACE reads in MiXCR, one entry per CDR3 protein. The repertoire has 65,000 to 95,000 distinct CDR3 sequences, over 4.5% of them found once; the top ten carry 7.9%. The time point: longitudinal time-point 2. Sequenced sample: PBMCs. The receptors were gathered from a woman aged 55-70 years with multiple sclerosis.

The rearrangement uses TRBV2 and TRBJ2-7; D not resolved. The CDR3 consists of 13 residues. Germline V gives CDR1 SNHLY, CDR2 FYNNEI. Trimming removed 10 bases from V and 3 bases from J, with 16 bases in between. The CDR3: CAIVNQVHYEQYF. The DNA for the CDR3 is TGTGCCATTGTTAACCAAGTCCACTACGAGCAGTACTTC.

The CDR3 region has the DNA TGTGCCAGCAGTTACGAAACAGGCGGTGGCTACACCTTC. Translating gives CASSYETGGGYTF. The J gene is TRBJ1-2, the V gene TRBV6-5; possibly TRBD1 for D (5 bases). Germline V gene sequence: CDR1 MNHEY, CDR2 SVGAGI. V was trimmed by 2 bases and J by 7 bases, leaving 11 bases between them. CDR3 size: 13 residues.

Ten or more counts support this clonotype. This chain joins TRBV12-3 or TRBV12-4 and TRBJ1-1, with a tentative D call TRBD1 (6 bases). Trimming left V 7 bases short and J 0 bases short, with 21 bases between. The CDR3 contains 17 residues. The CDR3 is CASTQPGGRLLNTEAFF. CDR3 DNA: TGTGCCAGCACCCAACCGGGGGGGCGCCTGTTGAACACTGAAGCTTTCTTT.

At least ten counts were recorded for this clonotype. The CDR3 DNA reads TGCGCCAGCAGCAGAGGACAGGAGAATGGCTACACCTTC. Translation gives CASSRGQENGYTF. The rearrangement joins TRBV5-1 to TRBJ1-2; TRBD1 matches at 7 bases. The CDR3 totals 13 residues. Germline V gene data show CDR1 as SGHRS and CDR2 as YFSETQ. The V gene end was trimmed by 4 bases and the J gene end by 6 bases; junction bases not matched to a gene: 6.

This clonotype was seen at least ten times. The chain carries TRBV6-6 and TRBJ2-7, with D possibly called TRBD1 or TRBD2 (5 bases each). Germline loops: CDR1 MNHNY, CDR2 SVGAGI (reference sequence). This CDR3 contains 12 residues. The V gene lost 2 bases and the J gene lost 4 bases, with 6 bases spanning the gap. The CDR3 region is CASSYEGYEQYF. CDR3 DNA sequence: TGTGCCAGCAGTTACGAGGGGTACGAGCAGTACTTC.

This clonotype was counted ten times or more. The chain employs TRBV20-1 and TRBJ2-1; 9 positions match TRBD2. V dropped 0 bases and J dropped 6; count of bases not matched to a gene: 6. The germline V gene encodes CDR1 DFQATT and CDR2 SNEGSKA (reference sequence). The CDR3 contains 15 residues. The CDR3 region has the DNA TGCAGTGCTAGAGACCCTAGCGGGGTAGTCAATGAGCAGTTCTTC. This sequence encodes CSARDPSGVVNEQFF.

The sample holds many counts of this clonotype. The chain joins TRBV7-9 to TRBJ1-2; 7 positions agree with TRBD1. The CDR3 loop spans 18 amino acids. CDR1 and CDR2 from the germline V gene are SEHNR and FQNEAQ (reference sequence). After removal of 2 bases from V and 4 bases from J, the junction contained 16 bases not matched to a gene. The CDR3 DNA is TGTGCCAGCAGCTTAAAGCCTTCACTACCAGGGGGTGGCTATGGCTACACCTTC. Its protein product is CASSLKPSLPGGGYGYTF.

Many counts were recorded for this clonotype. The CDR3 protein is CASSQVTDYNSPLHF. The CDR3 coding sequence is TGCGCCAGCAGCCAAGTGACAGACTATAATTCACCCCTCCACTTT. This chain joins TRBV4-1 and TRBJ1-6, with D possibly matching TRBD1 (5 bases). Germline CDR1 MGHRA, CDR2 YSYEKL. Trimming removed 1 base from V and 3 bases from J, with 7 bases in between. The CDR3 extends over 15 amino acids.

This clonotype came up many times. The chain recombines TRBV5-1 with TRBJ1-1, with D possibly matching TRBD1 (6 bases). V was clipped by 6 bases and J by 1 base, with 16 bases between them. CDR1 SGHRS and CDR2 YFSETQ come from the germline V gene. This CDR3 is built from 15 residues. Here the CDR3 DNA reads TGCGCCAGCAAAACCCAGGGGTTTGGGAACACTGAAGCTTTCTTT. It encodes CASKTQGFGNTEAFF.

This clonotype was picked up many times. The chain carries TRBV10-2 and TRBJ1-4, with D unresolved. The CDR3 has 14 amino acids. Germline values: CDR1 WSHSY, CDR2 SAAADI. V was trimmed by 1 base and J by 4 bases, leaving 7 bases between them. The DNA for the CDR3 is TGCGCCAGCAGTGAGTTACTGGTTAATGAAAAACTGTTTTTT. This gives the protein CASSELLVNEKLFF.

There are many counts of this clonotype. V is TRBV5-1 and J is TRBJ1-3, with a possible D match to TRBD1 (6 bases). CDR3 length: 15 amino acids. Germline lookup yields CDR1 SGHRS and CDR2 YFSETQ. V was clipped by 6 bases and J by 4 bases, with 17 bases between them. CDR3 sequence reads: CASTLTGLGGNTIYF. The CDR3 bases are TGCGCCAGCACCCTAACAGGGTTAGGAGGAAACACCATATATTTT.

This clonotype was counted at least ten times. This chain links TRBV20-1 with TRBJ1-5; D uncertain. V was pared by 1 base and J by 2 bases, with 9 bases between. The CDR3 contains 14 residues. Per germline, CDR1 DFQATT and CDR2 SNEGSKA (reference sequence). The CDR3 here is CSARVGFRNQPQHF. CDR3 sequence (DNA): TGCAGTGCTAGAGTGGGTTTTCGCAATCAGCCCCAGCATTTT.

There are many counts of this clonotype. The CDR3 DNA is TGTGCCAGCAGGCCCCCCGGGGTTACCACCTACGAGCAGTACTTC. Amino acids: CASRPPGVTTYEQYF. The V and J genes are TRBV7-2 and TRBJ2-7; TRBD2 is a possible D gene (5 bases). The V gene's germline CDR1 is SGHTA and CDR2 FQGNSA. The CDR3 contains 15 residues. V gave up 6 bases and J gave up 2 bases, with 17 bases separating them.

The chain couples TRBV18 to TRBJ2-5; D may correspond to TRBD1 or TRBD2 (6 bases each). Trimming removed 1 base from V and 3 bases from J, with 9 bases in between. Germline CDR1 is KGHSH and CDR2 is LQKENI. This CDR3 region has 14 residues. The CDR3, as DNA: TGTGCCAGCTCACCACGGGGGGCAGAAGAGACCCAGTACTTC. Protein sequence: CASSPRGAEETQYF.

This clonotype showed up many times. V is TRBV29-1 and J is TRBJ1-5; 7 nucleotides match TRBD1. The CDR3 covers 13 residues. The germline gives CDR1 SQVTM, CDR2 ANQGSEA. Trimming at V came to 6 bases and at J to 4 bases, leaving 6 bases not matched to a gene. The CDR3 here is CSVAGGGNQPQHF. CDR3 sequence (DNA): TGCAGCGTCGCAGGGGGGGGGAATCAGCCCCAGCATTTT.

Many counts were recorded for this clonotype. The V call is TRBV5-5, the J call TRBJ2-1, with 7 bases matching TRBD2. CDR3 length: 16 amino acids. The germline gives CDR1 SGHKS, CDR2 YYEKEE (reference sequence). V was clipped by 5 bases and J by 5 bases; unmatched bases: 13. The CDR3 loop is CASSPPRLAVDNEQFF. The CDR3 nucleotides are TGTGCCAGCAGTCCGCCACGGCTAGCGGTGGACAATGAGCAGTTCTTC.

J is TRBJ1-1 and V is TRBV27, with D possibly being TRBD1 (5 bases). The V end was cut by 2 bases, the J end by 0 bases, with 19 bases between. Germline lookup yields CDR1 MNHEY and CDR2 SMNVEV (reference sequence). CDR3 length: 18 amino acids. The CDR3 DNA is TGTGCCAGCAGTTTAACAGGTCTTCCTCTTTCCATGAACACTGAAGCTTTCTTT. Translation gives CASSLTGLPLSMNTEAFF.

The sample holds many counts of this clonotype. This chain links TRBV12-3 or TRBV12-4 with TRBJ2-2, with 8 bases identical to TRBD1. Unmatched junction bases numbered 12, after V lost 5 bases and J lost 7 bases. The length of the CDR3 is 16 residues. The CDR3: CASSPIQGERGGELFF. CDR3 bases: TGTGCCAGCAGTCCTATACAGGGGGAAAGGGGCGGGGAGCTGTTTTTT.

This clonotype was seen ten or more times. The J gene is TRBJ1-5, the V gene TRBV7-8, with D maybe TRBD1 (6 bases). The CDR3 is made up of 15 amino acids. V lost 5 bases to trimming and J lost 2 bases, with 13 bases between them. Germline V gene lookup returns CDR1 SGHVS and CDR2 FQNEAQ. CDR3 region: CASSPGGRGNQPQHF. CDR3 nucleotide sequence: TGTGCCAGCAGCCCCGGGGGGCGGGGCAATCAGCCCCAGCATTTT.

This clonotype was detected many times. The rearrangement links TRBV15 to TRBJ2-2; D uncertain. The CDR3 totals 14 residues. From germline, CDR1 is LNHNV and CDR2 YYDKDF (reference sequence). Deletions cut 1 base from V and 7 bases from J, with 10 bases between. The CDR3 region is CATSRGRQSGELFF. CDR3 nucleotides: TGTGCCACCAGCAGAGGCCGTCAGAGCGGGGAGCTGTTTTTT.